This T cell receptor beta chain was obtained from a study of blood T cell repertoires in COVID-19. Germline V gene data show CDR1 as LNHNV and CDR2 as YYDKDF (reference sequence). This CDR3 has 14 amino acids. The germline V and J ends were trimmed by 0 bases and 3 bases, with 8 bases remaining between them. Libraries were prepared by immunoSEQ multiplex PCR; TCRdb keeps only in-frame clonotypes and omits some of them. This sample has approximately 140,000 clones; 84% occur once, and the top ten carry 1.4%. Source material: peripheral blood. This chain joins TRBV15 and TRBJ1-2; tentative D call: TRBD1 (5 bases). This clonotype was sampled from a man aged 55 to 70 with acute or convalescent COVID-19. DNA of the CDR3: TGTGCCACCAGCAGAGACAGGGCCGACTATGGCTACACCTTC. Its translation is CATSRDRADYGYTF.